The 10 T cell receptor beta chains reported below all come from one sample, sequenced in a study of neurological immune-mediated disorders. TCRdb called the 5' RACE reads again in MiXCR, with one record for every CDR3 protein. The sample has 70,000 to 90,000 distinct CDR3 sequences, approximately 5.8% seen once. Specified time point: longitudinal time-point 2. Sequences were obtained from PBMCs. Source of these receptors: a woman in her sixties with multiple sclerosis.

There are many counts of this clonotype. The chain employs TRBV27 and TRBJ2-7, with D perhaps matching TRBD1 (6 bases). Trimming took off 0 bases at V and 6 bases at J, with 9 bases between the two ends. The CDR3 spans 13 residues. CDR1 is MNHEY, CDR2 SMNVEV, per germline (reference sequence). CDR3 sequence (DNA): TGTGCCAGCAGTTTATCGCAGGGGCCCGAGCAGTACTTC. Its protein product is CASSLSQGPEQYF.

This clonotype is labeled as large. This chain connects TRBV5-1 to TRBJ2-5; 8 bases match TRBD2. Germline V gene lookup returns CDR1 SGHRS and CDR2 YFSETQ. V gave up 1 base and J gave up 5 bases; unmatched junction bases: 7. The length of the CDR3 is 15 residues. The CDR3 region has the DNA TGCGCCAGCAGCTTGACGGGGGGGGCTTGGGAGACCCAGTACTTC. It translates to CASSLTGGAWETQYF.

This clonotype was found a few times. The V gene is TRBV12-3 or TRBV12-4, the J gene TRBJ2-3; D gene unclear. The CDR3 extends over 15 amino acids. Trimming cost V 2 bases and J 3 bases, with 12 bases left between them. This chain's CDR3 is CASSLSLQATDTQYF. The CDR3 DNA reads as TGTGCCAGCAGTTTATCCCTGCAAGCTACAGATACGCAGTATTTT.

This clonotype showed up many times. This chain uses TRBV20-1 with TRBJ1-6, with 9 bases fitting TRBD1. With 6 bases clipped from V and 7 bases from J, the junction kept 4 bases outside the gene matches. This CDR3 region has 13 residues. Germline CDR1 reads DFQATT; CDR2 reads SNEGSKA (reference sequence). CDR3 loop: CSAGTGRNSPLHF. CDR3 bases: TGCAGTGCCGGGACAGGGAGAAATTCACCCCTCCACTTT.

This chain connects TRBV27 to TRBJ1-4, with 8 positions matching TRBD1. CDR1 and CDR2 from the germline V gene are MNHEY and SMNVEV (reference sequence). The length of the CDR3 is 14 residues. After removal of 3 bases from V and 8 bases from J, the junction contained 5 bases not matched to a gene. CDR3 in DNA: TGTGCCAGCAGTTTGACAGGGGTCGGAGAAAAACTGTTTTTT. Its translation is CASSLTGVGEKLFF.

The sample holds many counts of this clonotype. This rearrangement joins TRBV5-1 to TRBJ2-1; D uncertain. Germline V gives CDR1 SGHRS, CDR2 YFSETQ. The V and J ends lost 4 bases and 3 bases respectively, with 14 bases between them. CDR3 size: 15 residues. The CDR3 bases are TGCGCCAGCAGCGAAAGCCCTAGTGGCTACAATGAGCAGTTCTTC. Amino acids: CASSESPSGYNEQFF.

Many counts were recorded for this clonotype. This chain joins TRBV20-1 and TRBJ2-1, with 9 bases identical to TRBD2. The CDR3 sequence is 15 residues long. V lost 0 bases to trimming and J lost 7 bases; unmatched junction nucleotides: 7. Looked up from germline, CDR1 is DFQATT and CDR2 is SNEGSKA (reference sequence). The CDR3 protein is CSARDTVRGGNEQFF. CDR3 bases: TGCAGTGCTAGAGATACGGTGCGGGGGGGGAATGAGCAGTTCTTC.

This clonotype occurred many times. DNA for the CDR3: TGTGCCAGCAGCCGAGACAGGGATACTGAAGCTTTCTTT. Translating it yields CASSRDRDTEAFF. The chain couples TRBV7-2 to TRBJ1-1; the match to TRBD1 covers 7 bases. The V and J ends lost 5 bases and 5 bases, in that order; junction bases with no gene match: 5. The CDR3 has 13 residues. In germline, CDR1 is SGHTA, CDR2 FQGNSA.

There are many counts of this clonotype. J is TRBJ2-2 and V is TRBV7-2; 8 bases agree with TRBD1. V was clipped by 3 bases and J by 5 bases; unmatched bases: 8. Germline loops: CDR1 SGHTA, CDR2 FQGNSA. The CDR3 length is 16 residues. DNA of the CDR3: TGTGCCAGCAGCTTCCCCGGACAGGGTCGAACCGGGGAGCTGTTTTTT. This sequence encodes CASSFPGQGRTGELFF.

There are many counts of this clonotype. The gene calls are TRBV6-1 and TRBJ1-5; D remains unclear. The CDR3 is made up of 12 amino acids. V lost 4 bases and J 13 bases, leaving 14 bases between the germline ends. The germline gives CDR1 MNHNS, CDR2 SASEGT. CDR3 nucleotides: TGTGCCAGCAGTGTAACACAGAGTTTGCAGCATTTT. The encoded protein is CASSVTQSLQHF.